A single sample gave rise to the 16 T cell receptor beta chains below, sequenced in a study of CD8 T cells in ankylosing spondylitis. From the 5' RACE reads, TCRdb called clonotypes with MiXCR, one entry per CDR3 protein. The repertoire holds approximately 140,000 distinct CDR3 sequences, with roughly 44% as singletons. The material sequenced was synovial fluid, either unsorted or a sorted T cell fraction (not recorded which). Receptor source: a male donor with ankylosing spondylitis.

The V gene is TRBV6-1, the J gene TRBJ1-1; D not certain. Germline CDR1 reads MNHNS; CDR2 reads SASEGT. Between the trimmed V and J ends, which lost 5 bases and 1 base, there was a span of 11 bases. The CDR3 loop spans 14 amino acids. In DNA form, the CDR3 reads TGTGCCAGCAGTAGTAGCATAGAGAACACTGAAGCTTTCTTT. Residues: CASSSSIENTEAFF.

The V gene is TRBV5-6, the J gene TRBJ2-7; D remains unclear. In germline, CDR1 is SGHDT, CDR2 YYEEEE. V was trimmed by 0 bases and J by 3 bases, leaving 7 bases between them. This CDR3 contains 13 residues. The CDR3 DNA is TGTGCCAGCAGCTTGGGGATGTTCTACGAGCAGTACTTC. Translation gives CASSLGMFYEQYF.

The CDR3 DNA is TGTGTTACAGGACAGAACACTGAAGCTTTCTTT. It yields the protein CVTGQNTEAFF. This chain joins TRBV12-3 or TRBV12-4 and TRBJ1-1, with a weak D call TRBD1 (5 bases). This CDR3 region has 11 residues.

There are a few counts of this clonotype. The chain has TRBV5-5 and TRBJ1-1; the match to TRBD1 covers 8 bases. The ends lost 4 bases at V and 3 bases at J; junction bases unmatched: 11. The CDR3 is 16 residues long. Germline-derived CDR1 and CDR2 are SGHKS and YYEKEE (reference sequence). The CDR3 is CASSRGSGGAYTEAFF. CDR3 DNA sequence: TGTGCCAGCAGCCGGGGGTCAGGGGGCGCGTACACTGAAGCTTTCTTT.

This clonotype was recorded a few times. The J gene is TRBJ2-1, the V gene TRBV20-1; 7 bases agree with TRBD2. The CDR3 has 16 residues. Germline V gene lookup returns CDR1 DFQATT and CDR2 SNEGSKA (reference sequence). V dropped 0 bases and J dropped 5; count of bases not matched to a gene: 10. Written as DNA, the CDR3 is TGCAGTGCTAGAGACTCCTGGGGGGGGACGGACAATGAGCAGTTCTTC. Encoded protein: CSARDSWGGTDNEQFF.

There are a few counts of this clonotype. This chain uses TRBV6-2 or TRBV6-3 with TRBJ2-1; D is unresolved. With 5 bases removed from V and 6 bases from J, the gap between germline ends came to 11 bases. The CDR3 is made up of 13 amino acids. Germline assignment: CDR1 MNHEY and CDR2 SVGEGT. The CDR3 coding sequence is TGTGCCAGCAGTACCGGTCCGGGCAATGAGCAGTTCTTC. The encoded protein is CASSTGPGNEQFF.

This chain joins TRBV7-9 and TRBJ1-6, with D unclear. V lost 0 bases, J lost 10 bases, and 10 bases lay in between. The germline V gene encodes CDR1 SEHNR and CDR2 FQNEAQ (reference sequence). The CDR3 spans 14 residues. CDR3 region: CASSLARRPSPLHF. CDR3 DNA sequence: TGTGCCAGCAGCTTAGCTAGGCGGCCATCACCCCTCCACTTT.

This chain connects TRBV28 to TRBJ2-7; a weak D match, TRBD1 (6 bases). Trimming removed 3 bases at V and 7 bases at J, with 13 bases between. Germline V lookup: CDR1 MDHEN, CDR2 SYDVKM. The CDR3 has 13 residues. DNA of the CDR3: TGTGCCAGCAGTTTGTGGGACAATCAGGAGCAGTACTTC. Translation: CASSLWDNQEQYF.

The gene calls are TRBV12-3 or TRBV12-4 and TRBJ1-2; D is uncertain. The V and J ends lost 10 bases and 4 bases respectively, with 13 bases between them. This CDR3 is 12 amino acids long. This chain's CDR3 is CATWEEPYGYTF. Written as DNA, the CDR3 is TGTGCCACATGGGAGGAACCCTATGGCTACACCTTC.

V usage is TRBV6-2 or TRBV6-3 and J usage is TRBJ2-7, with TRBD2 matching over 7 bases. Per germline, CDR1 MNHEY and CDR2 SVGEGT. The CDR3 is 15 amino acids. V shed 5 bases, J shed 1 base, and the junction held 8 bases outside the gene matches. The CDR3 DNA sequence: TGTGCCAGCAGTGACCCTAGCGGACGATCCTACGAGCAGTACTTC. The encoded protein is CASSDPSGRSYEQYF.

This clonotype came up a few times. The V and J genes are TRBV7-9 and TRBJ2-1; D gene unclear. In germline, CDR1 is SEHNR, CDR2 FQNEAQ (reference sequence). Trimming left V 7 bases short and J 0 bases short, with 19 bases between. The CDR3 is 17 residues long. The CDR3 loop reads CASTKQEASFSYNEQFF. In nucleotides, the CDR3 is TGTGCCAGCACGAAGCAAGAGGCCTCCTTCTCCTACAATGAGCAGTTCTTC. Filled out from reference TRBV7-9 and TRBJ2-1, the complete variable domain reads DTGVSQNPRHKITKRGQNVTFRCDPISEHNRLYWYRQTLGQGPEFLTYFQNEAQLEKSRLLSDRFSAERPKGSFSTLEIQRTEQGDSAMYLCASTKQEASFSYNEQFFGPGTRLTVL.

The chain joins TRBV12-3 or TRBV12-4 to TRBJ2-3; the D is unclear. This CDR3 region has 11 residues. Trimming removed 2 bases at V and 5 bases at J, with 2 bases between. The CDR3, as DNA: TGTGCCAGCAGTTTACAAGATACGCAGTATTTT. Its protein product is CASSLQDTQYF.

This clonotype was counted only a few times. V and J are TRBV24-1 and TRBJ1-5; D remains unclear. V was trimmed by 4 bases and J by 0 bases, leaving 12 bases between them. The length of the CDR3 is 16 residues. Per germline, CDR1 KGHDR and CDR2 SFDVKD. The CDR3 sequence is CATSDRPSFSNQPQHF. The CDR3 DNA reads as TGTGCCACCAGTGACCGGCCAAGCTTTAGCAATCAGCCCCAGCATTTT.

This clonotype was seen more than once but under ten times. The chain uses TRBV4-2 and TRBJ2-3; D unresolved. This CDR3 is built from 15 residues. CDR1 and CDR2 (germline): LGHNA, YNFKEQ. Trimming cost V 0 bases and J 5 bases, with 12 bases left between them. This CDR3 reads CASSQETGFRDTQYF. CDR3 nucleotides: TGTGCCAGCAGCCAAGAGACTGGGTTTAGAGATACGCAGTATTTT.

The chain employs TRBV28 and TRBJ1-6; TRBD1 matches at 7 bases. The CDR3 length is 16 residues. With 5 bases clipped from V and 2 bases from J, the junction kept 6 bases outside the gene matches. Germline CDR1 is MDHEN and CDR2 is SYDVKM. The CDR3 nucleotides read TGTGCCAGCAGTGACAGGGACTATACCTATAATTCACCCCTCCACTTT. This translates into CASSDRDYTYNSPLHF.

V gene TRBV2 combines with J gene TRBJ2-7; TRBD2 matches at 11 bases. CDR3 length: 15 amino acids. From germline, CDR1 is SNHLY and CDR2 FYNNEI. V was clipped by 7 bases and J by 3 bases; unmatched bases: 8. CDR3 protein: CASKTGTSGFYEQYF. CDR3 sequence (DNA): TGTGCCAGCAAAACCGGGACTAGCGGTTTCTACGAGCAGTACTTC.